A selection of T cell receptor beta chains follows, all from one sample in a study of cytomegalovirus exposure and HLA in healthy donors. Repertoires were generated with immunoSEQ multiplex PCR, while TCRdb's copy carries only in-frame clones and drops some. The sample lists 66,000 or so clones, roughly 90% occurring once. Source material: PBMCs. These receptors were obtained from a man aged 30-40 years in good health and CMV-seropositive. Each CDR3 is given with its conserved first and last residue. A D gene is named only where the DNA matches it firmly. Size values are once, few and many counts, or a class for expanded clones, and some rows have none.

TRBV9	TRBJ1-2	NA	NA	CASSVDDSPNYGYTF	TGTGCCAGCAGCGTCGACGACAGTCCTAACTATGGCTACACCTTC
TRBV29-1	TRBJ1-5	NA	NA	CSVEWRVGQPQHF	TGCAGCGTTGAGTGGAGGGTAGGTCAGCCCCAGCATTTT
TRBV7-6	TRBJ1-3	NA	NA	CASSLTTGASGNTIYF	TGTGCCAGCAGCTTAACTACAGGCGCCTCTGGAAACACCATATATTTT
TRBV28	TRBJ2-7	TRBD1	NA	CASRQGGIEQYF	TGTGCCAGCAGACAGGGGGGTATCGAGCAGTACTTC
TRBV5-1	TRBJ2-2	TRBD1	once	CASSALDRGTGELFF	TGCGCCAGCAGCGCTTTGGACAGGGGCACCGGGGAGCTGTTTTTT
TRBV27	TRBJ1-1	NA	NA	CASSSQTGRYTEAFF	TGTGCCAGCAGTTCTCAAACAGGAAGATACACTGAAGCTTTCTTT
TRBV4-2	TRBJ1-5	NA	NA	CASSQDNISNQPQHF	TGTGCCAGCAGCCAAGATAATATTAGCAATCAGCCCCAGCATTTT
TRBV14	TRBJ2-3	NA	NA	CASSQEAVPTDTQYF	TGTGCCAGCAGCCAAGAGGCCGTACCCACAGATACGCAGTATTTT
TRBV30	TRBJ2-2	TRBD2	NA	CAWSEASGVPGELFF	TGTGCCTGGAGTGAGGCTAGCGGGGTGCCGGGGGAGCTGTTTTTT
TRBV29-1	TRBJ1-1	TRBD1	NA	CSGMQGGNTEAFF	TGCAGCGGTATGCAGGGGGGAAATACTGAAGCTTTCTTT
TRBV15	TRBJ1-1	NA	NA	CATSLRSNTEAFF	TGTGCCACCAGCTTACGGTCGAACACTGAAGCTTTCTTT
TRBV18	TRBJ1-1	NA	NA	CASSPYGVGQLQTNTEAFF	TGTGCCAGCTCACCCTACGGGGTAGGGCAACTTCAGACGAACACTGAAGCTTTCTTT
TRBV9	TRBJ2-7	NA	NA	CASSVAVGDYEQYF	TGTGCCAGCAGCGTAGCAGTCGGCGACTACGAGCAGTACTTC
TRBV11-3	TRBJ1-4	TRBD1	NA	CASSFLTGLSEKLFF	TGTGCCAGCAGCTTCCTGACAGGGCTAAGTGAAAAACTGTTTTTT
TRBV7-9	TRBJ1-1	NA	once	CASSPRPTSNTEAFF	TGTGCCAGCAGCCCCCGCCCGACATCAAACACTGAAGCTTTCTTT
TRBV27	TRBJ1-2	NA	NA	CASSRGGPTNYGYTF	TGTGCCAGCTCCCGCGGAGGGCCCACTAACTATGGCTACACCTTC
TRBV9	TRBJ2-7	NA	NA	CASSPISTGGEQYF	TGTGCCAGCAGCCCCATCTCTACTGGTGGCGAGCAGTACTTC